This T cell receptor beta chain is from a study of blood T cells in healthy people across ages. General study points: Percentage of naive T cells showed a strong correlation with TCR beta diversity.

Comments on this clonotype: Its antigen is not known.

V dropped 6 bases and J dropped 15 bases, with 19 bases sitting between them. This CDR3 contains 12 residues. Together with a sample-barcoded 5' primer, a J-beta primer mix was included in a second PCR lasting about 7 to 11 cycles. TCRdb called the 5' RACE reads again in MiXCR, with one record for every CDR3 protein. The table lists some 550,000 distinct CDR3 sequences, 40% to 50% of them singletons, with about 26% in the top ten. V usage is TRBV12-3 or TRBV12-4 and J usage is TRBJ2-3, with D unresolved. The specimen was blood. The origin of this receptor is an elderly man in good health. CDR3 region: CASRLRTDMQYF. The CDR3, as DNA: TGTGCCAGCAGACTAAGAACAGATATGCAATATTTT.